This TCR beta chain originates from a study of cytomegalovirus exposure and HLA in healthy donors. Whole-study results and caveats: Overall, about 160 TCR beta chains were annotated as cytomegalovirus-associated.

Regarding this clone: Its target is not known.

The CDR3 runs 14 residues. V was cut by 2 bases and J by 3 bases, with 9 bases left in between. From germline, CDR1 is SNHLY and CDR2 FYNNEI. Only in-frame clones appear in the TCRdb table, and some are missing; sequencing was by immunoSEQ multiplex PCR. The sample consists of 150,000 to 180,000 clones, about 86% of them appearing once. The origin of this receptor is a human donor in good health. Input material: PBMCs. The rearrangement joins TRBV2 to TRBJ2-3, with D uncertain. The CDR3 DNA sequence: TGTGCCAGCAGTGAAAAGCTAGAGACAGATACGCAGTATTTT. Its translation is CASSEKLETDTQYF. The full variable domain, rest sourced from reference TRBV2 and TRBJ2-3, is EPEVTQTPSHQVTQMGQEVILRCVPISNHLYFYWYRQILGQKVEFLVSFYNNEISEKSEIFDDQFSVERPDGSNFTLKIRSTKLEDSAMYFCASSEKLETDTQYFGPGTRLTVL.